Below, 16 T cell receptor beta chains from the same sample are listed, as sequenced in a study of early T cells in non-severe SARS-CoV-2 infection. From the 5' RACE reads, TCRdb called clonotypes with MiXCR, one entry per CDR3 protein. The table has 65,000 to 90,000 distinct CDR3 sequences, about 12% seen once. Sequenced sample: whole blood. The receptors derive from an adult who was a healthcare worker with PCR-confirmed SARS-CoV-2 infection or an uninfected control (not recorded which).

V and J are TRBV15 and TRBJ1-6; D gene uncertain. Looked up from germline, CDR1 is LNHNV and CDR2 is YYDKDF (reference sequence). The V and J ends lost 0 bases and 15 bases respectively, with 15 bases between them. This CDR3 has 14 residues. The CDR3, as DNA: TGTGCCACCAGCAGAGATTGGGAGCCTCTACTCCTCCACTTT. It yields the protein CATSRDWEPLLLHF.

The sample holds a few counts of this clonotype. This sequence joins TRBV6-5 and TRBJ1-1, with D unresolved. Germline V gene data show CDR1 as MNHEY and CDR2 as SVGAGI. V was shortened by 0 bases and J by 11 bases, with 10 bases between the two germline ends. The CDR3 is made up of 12 amino acids. The DNA of the CDR3 is TGTGCCAGCAGTTACTCCCCCCACCCGGCTTTCTTT. Protein: CASSYSPHPAFF.

This clonotype was detected many times. The chain carries TRBV11-1 and TRBJ2-7; 8 nucleotides agree with TRBD2. This CDR3 has 17 amino acids. Per germline, CDR1 SGHAT and CDR2 FQDESV (reference sequence). J was trimmed by 1 base and V by 4 bases; bases with no gene match: 12. The CDR3 spells CASSYRRGGRASYEQYF. CDR3 sequence (DNA): TGTGCCAGCAGCTACCGACGGGGGGGCAGGGCATCCTACGAGCAGTACTTC.

This clonotype was observed at least ten times. This chain joins TRBV12-3 or TRBV12-4 and TRBJ2-5; 9 positions match TRBD2. CDR3 length equals 14 residues. V shed 8 bases, J shed 5 bases, and the junction held 9 bases outside the gene matches. The CDR3 is CASGRREGPETQYF. DNA of the CDR3: TGTGCCAGCGGGAGGCGGGAGGGCCCGGAGACCCAGTACTTC.

V and J are TRBV12-3 or TRBV12-4 and TRBJ1-1, with D perhaps TRBD1 (6 bases). Trimming shortened V by 6 bases and J by 4 bases, and 15 bases separated the two germline ends. The CDR3 extends over 14 amino acids. The CDR3 coding sequence is TGTGCCAGCAGGACGGGGGGGGCGGTCACTGAAGCTTTCTTT. This encodes CASRTGGAVTEAFF.

In its sample, this clonotype was seen a few times. The chain recombines TRBV7-9 with TRBJ1-3; TRBD1 is a possible D gene (5 bases). The CDR3 length is 11 residues. Germline CDR1 and CDR2: SEHNR and FQNEAQ (reference sequence). V shed 7 bases and J shed 8 bases, with 9 bases lying between them. The CDR3 DNA reads as TGTGCCAGCACGCGGGGGGACACCATATATTTT. It codes for CASTRGDTIYF.

This clonotype turned up a few times. This chain connects TRBV30 to TRBJ2-3, with D perhaps matching TRBD2 (6 bases). The CDR3 loop spans 16 amino acids. Germline assignment: CDR1 GTSNPN and CDR2 SVGIG (reference sequence). Trimming pared 5 bases from V and 0 bases from J, leaving 18 bases between. DNA of the CDR3: TGTGCCTGGGACGAGGGGCGGGGCTCTAGCACAGATACGCAGTATTTT. As protein: CAWDEGRGSSTDTQYF.

This clonotype was found a few times. The chain recombines TRBV7-6 with TRBJ2-1, with no clear D. Germline CDR1 SGHVS, CDR2 FNYEAQ. Trimming took 4 bases from V and 10 from J, leaving 8 bases between them. There are 11 residues in the CDR3. CDR3 sequence: CASSSRGEQFF. The DNA of the CDR3 is TGTGCCAGCAGCTCTAGAGGAGAGCAGTTCTTC.

This clonotype was seen at least ten times. J is TRBJ2-5 and V is TRBV12-3 or TRBV12-4, with TRBD2 matching over 13 bases. Trimming took 6 bases from V and 1 from J; bases not matched to a gene: 8. The CDR3 extends over 17 amino acids. This chain's CDR3 is CASRPPGLAGPQETQYF. CDR3 nucleotides: TGTGCCAGCAGGCCACCGGGACTAGCGGGGCCCCAAGAGACCCAGTACTTC.

The gene calls are TRBV2 and TRBJ1-2; possible D gene TRBD1, 6 bases. From germline, CDR1 is SNHLY and CDR2 FYNNEI. V lost 4 bases and J lost 7, with 13 bases in between. The CDR3 totals 13 residues. For the CDR3, the DNA is TGTGCCAGCAGTGGGCGGACAGCTTCTGGCTACACCTTC. Translating gives CASSGRTASGYTF.

This clonotype has only a few counts. V gene TRBV10-3 combines with J gene TRBJ1-2, with D unclear. V lost 2 bases and J lost 3, with 10 bases in between. Germline V gene data show CDR1 as ENHRY and CDR2 as SYGVKD. This CDR3 region has 14 residues. The CDR3 here is CAISERIEDYGYTF. The CDR3 DNA sequence: TGTGCCATCAGTGAGAGAATTGAGGACTATGGCTACACCTTC.

This clonotype was observed many times. The genes are TRBV7-9 and TRBJ1-3; D remains ambiguous. The CDR3 covers 15 residues. Germline-derived CDR1 and CDR2 are SEHNR and FQNEAQ (reference sequence). The germline V and J ends were trimmed by 5 bases and 0 bases, with 11 bases remaining between them. The CDR3 sequence: CASSRSVASGNTIYF. The CDR3 region has the DNA TGTGCCAGCAGCCGTTCGGTTGCCTCTGGAAACACCATATATTTT.

This clonotype has a handful of counts. The V gene is TRBV7-2, the J gene TRBJ2-2; D not certain. CDR3 length equals 15 residues. CDR1 and CDR2 (germline): SGHTA, FQGNSA. V gave up 5 bases and J gave up 0 bases, with 10 bases separating them. CDR3 region: CASSPTFSNTGELFF. CDR3 nucleotide sequence: TGTGCCAGCAGCCCCACGTTTTCGAACACCGGGGAGCTGTTTTTT.

This clonotype was picked up many times. The chain uses TRBV9 and TRBJ2-4; 10 nucleotides line up with TRBD1. V lost 3 bases, J lost 7 bases, and 4 bases stayed unmatched. CDR1 SGDLS and CDR2 YYNGEE come from the germline V gene. The CDR3 is made up of 14 amino acids. CDR3 region: CASSETTGGNIQYF. The CDR3, as DNA: TGTGCCAGCAGCGAGACGACAGGGGGCAACATTCAGTACTTC.

This clonotype showed up just a few times. The rearrangement joins TRBV29-1 to TRBJ2-5; perhaps TRBD2 as D (5 bases). Trimming pared 4 bases from V and 2 bases from J, leaving 8 bases between. Germline V gene data show CDR1 as SQVTM and CDR2 as ANQGSEA. The CDR3 length is 12 residues. Here the CDR3 reads CSVARDQETQYF. CDR3 DNA sequence: TGCAGCGTTGCGAGGGATCAAGAGACCCAGTACTTC.

The chain couples TRBV18 to TRBJ2-4; 9 positions agree with TRBD1. Per the germline V gene, CDR1 is KGHSH and CDR2 is LQKENI. The V and J ends lost 3 bases and 8 bases, in that order; junction bases with no gene match: 8. The CDR3 runs 15 residues. DNA for the CDR3: TGTGCCAGCTCACCGGGGACAGGGAATGTGGACATTCAGTACTTC. The encoded protein is CASSPGTGNVDIQYF.